This T cell receptor (beta chain) was recovered during a study of T cell repertoires in cytomegalovirus infection. Background on the study: Well-studied HLA-B-restricted epitopes and recently identified HLA-C-restricted epitopes of CMV were both used in the study. Public TCR beta signature analysis indicated the presence of both CMV infection and matching HLA type.

On this clonotype: Its antigen is currently unknown.

TCRdb re-analysed the reads in MiXCR, keeping a single row per CDR3 protein. Of around 430,000 distinct CDR3 sequences in the sample, approximately 40% were seen once. From germline, CDR1 is SNHLY and CDR2 FYNNEI. Germline trimming cut 6 bases from V and 2 bases from J; bases unmatched to any gene: 3. The CDR3 totals 14 residues. Study results and limitations: The study identified carriers of CMV plus the relevant HLA from cumulative public TCR beta family frequency. Predominance within the ex vivo response was attributable to HLA-C-restricted CMV-specific TCR beta clonotypes.

J is TRBJ1-2 and V is TRBV2; 10 bases agree with TRBD1. The sequence derives from a human donor in good health (CMV status not recorded). Some clones in this sample may be carry-over from other donors' samples. Material: cultured PBMCs, obtained from culture after CMV antigen stimulation. CDR3: CASRWTGGNYGYTF. The CDR3 nucleotides are TGTGCCAGCAGATGGACAGGGGGAAACTATGGCTACACCTTC.